Included here is one T cell receptor (beta chain) sequence, with context. The sample comes from a study of T cells in Graves' hyperthyroidism and ophthalmopathy. From germline, CDR1 is SGHAT and CDR2 FQDESV (reference sequence). J lost 2 bases, V lost 3 bases, and 9 bases had no gene match. The CDR3 has 17 residues. TCR beta CDR3 regions were amplified from RNA transcripts. First-round RT-PCR with HTBI primers amplified the TCR CDR3 region. TCRdb reprocessed the multiplex PCR reads via MiXCR and lists one record per CDR3 protein. Of fewer than 650,000 distinct CDR3 sequences listed, 12% to 15% are singletons.

Sequencing was done on a sample of blood. The TCR comes from a woman between 18 and 29 years old with Graves' ophthalmopathy. This chain uses TRBV11-1 with TRBJ2-1; 8 bases line up with TRBD2. The CDR3 spells CASSFGGAAGAYNEQFF. The CDR3 DNA is TGTGCCAGCAGCTTCGGTGGTGCAGCGGGAGCCTACAATGAGCAGTTCTTC.